This T cell receptor (beta chain) was observed in a study of CD8 T cells in ankylosing spondylitis. Study-level findings and limits: Significant enrichment of disease-linked clones was reportedly seen in matched ankylosing spondylitis synovial fluid.

TCRdb ran MiXCR on the 5' RACE reads and lists one entry per CDR3 protein. Among roughly 230,000 distinct CDR3 sequences, 8% to 9% were seen once, and the ten largest hold more than 4.5%. The CDR3 contains 18 residues. Germline V gene sequence: CDR1 SGHAT, CDR2 FQNNGV. The germline V and J ends were trimmed by 5 bases and 4 bases, with 24 bases remaining between them. This clonotype was counted at least ten times. The target antigen is unknown. This receptor was taken from a female donor with ankylosing spondylitis or in good health (not recorded which). The specimen was blood, either unsorted or a sorted T cell fraction (not recorded which). The genes are TRBV11-2 and TRBJ2-1, with TRBD2 as a possible D gene (5 bases). The CDR3 DNA reads as TGTGCCAGCAGCCGTTACGCCCTCTCGGGGAGCAGGTACAATGAGCAGTTCTTC. Amino acid sequence: CASSRYALSGSRYNEQFF.